A single sample is the source of the 7 T cell receptor beta chains below, sequenced in a study of OX40 agonist ivuxolimab in advanced cancers. Libraries came from the immunoSEQ multiplex PCR assay. TCRdb obtained this table from immuneACCESS and retained in-frame rearrangements with V and J assigned. These tables miss some clones; where compared with another copy, unresolved V genes account for less than half of the shortfall, and the remainder is unexplained. The sample profile shows tens of thousands of clones; roughly four fifths of them were found once. The ten biggest clones cover 4.5% to 6% of the sample. This specimen was CD4+ or CD8+ T cells sorted from blood, taken in a trial of the OX40 agonist ivuxolimab. Source of these receptors: an adult with an advanced solid tumor such as melanoma, head and neck, liver or kidney cancer.

V is TRBV5-1 and J is TRBJ2-2; a weak D match, TRBD2 (6 bases). The CDR3 has 14 residues. V was pared by 4 bases and J by 1 base, with 8 bases between. CDR1 is SGHRS and CDR2 is YFSETQ in the germline V gene. CDR3 nucleotide sequence: TGCGCCAGCAGCCAGGGACTGAACACCGGGGAGCTGTTTTTT. Amino acids: CASSQGLNTGELFF.

The chain joins TRBV11-2 to TRBJ1-3, with no clear D. V was clipped by 5 bases and J by 0 bases, with 11 bases between them. Germline V gene data show CDR1 as SGHAT and CDR2 as FQNNGV. There are 15 residues in the CDR3. The chain's CDR3 is CASSRASSSGNTIYF. The CDR3 region has the DNA TGTGCCAGCAGCCGAGCGAGCTCCTCTGGAAACACCATATATTTT.

The chain carries TRBV28 and TRBJ2-6; D is perhaps TRBD1 (6 bases). Germline CDR1 reads MDHEN; CDR2 reads SYDVKM. The V end lost 3 bases, the J end lost 4 bases, and 25 bases lay between the germline ends. CDR3 size: 20 residues. The CDR3 loop reads CASSLVVLTGRRLGANVLTF. CDR3 coding DNA: TGTGCCAGCAGTTTGGTGGTTTTGACAGGCCGAAGACTCGGGGCCAACGTCCTGACTTTC.

This chain uses TRBV7-2 with TRBJ1-2; 7 nucleotides align to TRBD1. The CDR3 loop spans 15 amino acids. The V gene's germline CDR1 is SGHTA and CDR2 FQGNSA. Trimming took 4 bases from V and 5 from J; bases not matched to a gene: 10. CDR3 region: CASSYFRQGAYGYTF. CDR3 bases: TGTGCCAGCAGCTATTTCCGACAGGGTGCATATGGCTACACCTTC.

The rearrangement links TRBV28 to TRBJ1-5; no definite D call. There are 15 residues in the CDR3. The germline V gene encodes CDR1 MDHEN and CDR2 SYDVKM. V was trimmed by 3 bases and J by 0 bases, leaving 9 bases between them. Here the CDR3 reads CASSLGAYSNQPQHF. In DNA, the CDR3 is TGTGCCAGCAGTTTGGGAGCCTATAGCAATCAGCCCCAGCATTTT.

This chain uses TRBV15 with TRBJ2-5, with 8 bases fitting TRBD1. CDR3 length: 14 residues. Germline CDR1 is LNHNV and CDR2 is YYDKDF (reference sequence). The J segment lost 2 bases and the V segment lost 4 bases, leaving 3 bases of the junction unmatched. The CDR3 DNA reads TGTGCCACCAGCACCACAGGGGGGCAAGAGACCCAGTACTTC. Translating it yields CATSTTGGQETQYF.

The chain joins TRBV7-9 to TRBJ1-2; D is perhaps TRBD1 (5 bases). This CDR3 spans 12 amino acids. Per the germline V gene, CDR1 is SEHNR and CDR2 is FQNEAQ (reference sequence). With 2 bases removed from V and 8 bases from J, the gap between germline ends came to 9 bases. The CDR3 coding sequence is TGTGCCAGCAGCTTATTCAGGGACGGCTACACCTTC. This sequence encodes CASSLFRDGYTF.